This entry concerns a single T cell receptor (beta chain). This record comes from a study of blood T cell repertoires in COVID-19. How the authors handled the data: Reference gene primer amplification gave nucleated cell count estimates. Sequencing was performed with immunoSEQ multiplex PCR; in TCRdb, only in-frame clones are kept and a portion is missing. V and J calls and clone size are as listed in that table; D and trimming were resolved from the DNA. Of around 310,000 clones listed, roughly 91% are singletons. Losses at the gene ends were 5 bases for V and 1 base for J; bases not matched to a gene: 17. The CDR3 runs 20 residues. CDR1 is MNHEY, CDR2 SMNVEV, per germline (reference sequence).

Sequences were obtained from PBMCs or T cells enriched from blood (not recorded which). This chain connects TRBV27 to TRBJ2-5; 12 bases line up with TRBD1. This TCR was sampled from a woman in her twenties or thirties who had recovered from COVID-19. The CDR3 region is CASSRFSPTGTGGLQETQYF. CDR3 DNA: TGTGCCAGCAGTCGATTCTCCCCGACCGGGACAGGGGGCCTCCAAGAGACCCAGTACTTC.